This record concerns one T cell receptor beta chain sequence. Its antigen is still unknown. This specimen comes from a study of cytomegalovirus exposure and HLA in healthy donors. General study results and limits: A later look showed TCR association rates differing by HLA locus, highest for DRB1 and lowest for HLA-C. Within an earlier analysis, most TCR beta V segments proved productive either about 87% or about 30% of the time.

Healthy bone marrow donors formed the donor group. 60 Vbeta and 13 Jbeta primers were used in PCR. Repertoires were generated with immunoSEQ multiplex PCR, while TCRdb's copy carries only in-frame clones and drops some. The sample yields about 120,000 clones, roughly four fifths seen once. This TCR was recovered from a man aged 40-55 years in good health and CMV-seronegative. The sample consisted of PBMCs.

CDR3 loop: CASSPNGGGGTEAFF. The CDR3, as DNA: TGTGCCAGCAGCCCCAATGGAGGGGGCGGCACTGAAGCTTTCTTT. V is TRBV9 and J is TRBJ1-1; 7 bases fit TRBD1. The V segment lost 4 bases and the J segment 4 bases; nucleotides outside the gene matches: 10. The germline V gene encodes CDR1 SGDLS and CDR2 YYNGEE. CDR3 length: 15 residues.